The 8 T cell receptor beta chains listed next were all sequenced from one sample in a study of vaccination and CD4 T cells after COVID-19. Regarding treatment: approximately nine-day PBMC culture with coronavirus spike peptide pools or control peptides (ViraFEST assay). Their cognate antigens are unknown. The Oncomine TCR Beta short-read assay was applied to DNA of cultured CD4+ T cells. Each CDR3 protein gets one entry after TCRdb re-called the PCR reads with MiXCR. The sample records about 15,000 distinct CDR3 sequences, 26% being singletons. Sequences were obtained from cultured CD4+ T cells from blood. These receptors all come from a human donor with COVID-19.

The rearrangement links TRBV5-6 to TRBJ2-3; TRBD2 agrees at 12 bases. V shed 0 bases and J 9 bases; nucleotides not matched to a gene: 5. The V gene's germline CDR1 is SGHDT and CDR2 YYEEEE. This CDR3 is built from 15 residues. The CDR3 DNA is TGTGCCAGCAGCTTGGCGACTAGCGGGGGTGAAACGCAGTATTTT. Translated: CASSLATSGGETQYF.

A few counts support this clonotype. The chain couples TRBV7-9 to TRBJ2-5; D is perhaps TRBD2 (6 bases). Germline V gene sequence: CDR1 SEHNR, CDR2 FQNEAQ (reference sequence). This CDR3 is built from 14 residues. V dropped 5 bases and J dropped 2 bases, with 12 bases sitting between them. Here the CDR3 DNA reads TGTGCCAGCAGCCTTAGACTAGTACAAGAGACCCAGTACTTC. This codes for CASSLRLVQETQYF.

The chain has TRBV11-1 and TRBJ1-1, with D unresolved. In germline, CDR1 is SGHAT, CDR2 FQDESV (reference sequence). The CDR3 totals 16 residues. Deletions cut 5 bases from V and 5 bases from J, with 21 bases between. The CDR3 nucleotides are TGTGCCAGCAGCCCCGGAGTGACGGGCGCAAGGACTGAAGCTTTCTTT. Protein: CASSPGVTGARTEAFF.

The chain combines TRBV2 with TRBJ1-1; no firm D call. Trimming removed 7 bases at V and 2 bases at J, with 14 bases between. Germline V CDR1 and CDR2: SNHLY, FYNNEI. CDR3 size: 14 residues. CDR3 bases: TGTGCCAGCACCCCCTCAGGATATAACACTGAAGCTTTCTTT. Encoded protein: CASTPSGYNTEAFF.

This clonotype was counted a few times. The chain is built from TRBV2 and TRBJ2-3, with 8 positions matching TRBD1. Germline CDR1 is SNHLY and CDR2 is FYNNEI. The CDR3 loop spans 14 amino acids. CDR3 sequence (DNA): TGTGGCTTAGCCAGGGGGCGGAACACAGATACGCAGTATTTT. This encodes CGLARGRNTDTQYF.

This clonotype was counted between two and nine times. This chain uses TRBV5-4 with TRBJ2-3; 10 bases are a match to TRBD2. Losses at the gene ends were 0 bases for V and 4 bases for J; bases not matched to a gene: 2. Germline values: CDR1 SGHNT, CDR2 YYREEE (reference sequence). CDR3 length: 15 amino acids. The CDR3 nucleotides read TGTGCCAGCAGCTTGGGGCTAGCGGGGGCAGATACGCAGTATTTT. Amino acid sequence: CASSLGLAGADTQYF.

This clonotype was seen a few times. The rearrangement uses TRBV18 and TRBJ1-1; D gene ambiguous. This CDR3 is built from 12 residues. V lost 3 bases, J lost 7 bases, and 9 bases lay in between. CDR1 and CDR2 from the germline V gene are KGHSH and LQKENI. CDR3 in amino acids: CASSPAGNEAFF. The CDR3 DNA sequence: TGTGCCAGCTCACCGGCCGGGAATGAAGCTTTCTTT.

The rearrangement uses TRBV5-1 and TRBJ2-5; 7 bases are a match to TRBD1. With 4 bases clipped from V and 0 bases from J, the junction kept 0 bases outside the gene matches. This CDR3 comprises 13 residues. Germline V gene sequence: CDR1 SGHRS, CDR2 YFSETQ. The CDR3 coding sequence is TGCGCCAGCAGCGGGACAGACCAAGAGACCCAGTACTTC. It codes for CASSGTDQETQYF.